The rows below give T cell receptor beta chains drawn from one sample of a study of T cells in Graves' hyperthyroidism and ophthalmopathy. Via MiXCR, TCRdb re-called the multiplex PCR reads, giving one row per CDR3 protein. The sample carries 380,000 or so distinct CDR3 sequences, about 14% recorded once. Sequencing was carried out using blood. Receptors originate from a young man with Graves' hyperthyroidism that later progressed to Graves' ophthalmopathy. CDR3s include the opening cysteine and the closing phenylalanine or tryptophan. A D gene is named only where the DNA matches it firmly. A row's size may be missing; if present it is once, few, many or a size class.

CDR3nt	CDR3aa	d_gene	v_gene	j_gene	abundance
TGTGCCAGCAGCTTAGATTACAGGGGTAACTACGAGCAGTACTTC	CASSLDYRGNYEQYF	TRBD1	TRBV7-9	TRBJ2-7	-
TGTGCCAGCAGTTTTCTCAGGACTGGCTACACCTTC	CASSFLRTGYTF	-	TRBV28	TRBJ1-2	many
TGTGCCAGCAGTGAAACCCCAGGGGGAGGAGGGTCACCCCTCCACTTT	CASSETPGGGGSPLHF	TRBD1	TRBV2	TRBJ1-6	many
TGTGCCAGCAGCTTGGCGGGGTACGATAGCAATCAGCCCCAGCATTTT	CASSLAGYDSNQPQHF	-	TRBV5-6	TRBJ1-5	-
TGTGCCAGCCGCTCCCGGAACAGGGGCTACGAGCAGTACTTC	CASRSRNRGYEQYF	TRBD1	TRBV6-1	TRBJ2-7	many
TGTGCCAGCAGTTTCTTTACAGGGAAACAAGAGACCCAGTACTTC	CASSFFTGKQETQYF	-	TRBV27	TRBJ2-5	many
TGTGCCAGCAGACCCTCACTCGGGACAGCCTATGGCTACACCTTC	CASRPSLGTAYGYTF	TRBD1	TRBV28	TRBJ1-2	many
TGTGCCAGCAGCCGCAAACAGGGGGGAACTGAAGCTTTCTTT	CASSRKQGGTEAFF	TRBD1	TRBV12-3/TRBV12-4	TRBJ1-1	many
TGTGCCAGTAGTATCGAGCCGAATCAGCCCCAGCATTTT	CASSIEPNQPQHF	-	TRBV19	TRBJ1-5	-
TGTGCCTGGTCTAGGGGGGGCCTCCTCTACGAGCAGTACTTC	CAWSRGGLLYEQYF	-	TRBV30	TRBJ2-7	many
TGTGCCAGCAGCTTTGCAGGGGGAACAGATACGCAGTATTTT	CASSFAGGTDTQYF	TRBD1	TRBV7-9	TRBJ2-3	many
TGTGCCTGGAGTGCCTGGGGCAGAGGTAGCAATCAGCCCCAGCATTTT	CAWSAWGRGSNQPQHF	-	TRBV30	TRBJ1-5	many
TGCGCCAGCAGCGCCCTACCGGGGGCGGATGAAAAACTGTTTTTT	CASSALPGADEKLFF	-	TRBV5-1	TRBJ1-4	few
TGTGCCACCAGTGAGCCTGGACGGATTCGGGATAGTGAGCAGTTCTTC	CATSEPGRIRDSEQFF	-	TRBV24-1	TRBJ2-1	few
TGTGCCAGTAACTTAGCGGGTAACACCGGGGAGCTGTTTTTT	CASNLAGNTGELFF	TRBD2	TRBV19	TRBJ2-2	-
TGTGCCAGCAGCTTAGTTGCGGGGGCCCAAGAGACCCAGTACTTC	CASSLVAGAQETQYF	-	TRBV7-2	TRBJ2-5	many
TGTGCCAGCAGCGTAGAACAGCCCCCGAACACCGGGGAGCTGTTTTTT	CASSVEQPPNTGELFF	-	TRBV9	TRBJ2-2	-
TGCAGTGTGACAGAAAAGGGGGCTAATGAAAAACTGTTTTTT	CSVTEKGANEKLFF	-	TRBV20-1	TRBJ1-4	-
TGTGCCAGCAGCTTCTTCAGGGCTTCACCCCTCCACTTT	CASSFFRASPLHF	-	TRBV11-3	TRBJ1-6	few
TGTGCCAGCAGCTTTCTGACAGGGTTGGGCACTGAAGCTTTCTTT	CASSFLTGLGTEAFF	TRBD1	TRBV5-5	TRBJ1-1	-
TGCAGTGCCCCAAGGCGCGGGTTCTTCTACAATGAGCAGTTCTTC	CSAPRRGFFYNEQFF	-	TRBV20-1	TRBJ2-1	many
TGTGCCAGCAGCTACCCGACACAATCCTACGAGCAGTACTTC	CASSYPTQSYEQYF	-	TRBV7-9	TRBJ2-7	once
TGTGCCAGCAACTCTAGGGTGGGGGGGGCCAATGAGCAGTTCTTC	CASNSRVGGANEQFF	-	TRBV6-2/TRBV6-3	TRBJ2-1	once
TGTGCCAGCAGTTTGAGGGGGTTAGCCAAAAACATTCAGTACTTC	CASSLRGLAKNIQYF	-	TRBV12-3/TRBV12-4	TRBJ2-4	-
TGCGCCAGCAGTGAGTCGAGCAGGTCCTACAATGAGCAGTTCTTC	CASSESSRSYNEQFF	-	TRBV10-2	TRBJ2-1	-
TGTGCCAGCAACCGAATGACCGGGGAGCTGTTTTTT	CASNRMTGELFF	-	TRBV6-1	TRBJ2-2	many
TGTGCCACTTCTACAGCAGGGAGGGGCGACTATGGCTACACCTTC	CATSTAGRGDYGYTF	-	TRBV24-1	TRBJ1-2	many
TGTGCCAGCAGCCCCGAGGGAGTTCGGACAGCTTTCTTT	CASSPEGVRTAFF	-	TRBV6-1	TRBJ1-1	many
TGTGCCAGCAGTTTATCTGGGGGTGGGGGCACTGAAGCTTTCTTT	CASSLSGGGGTEAFF	-	TRBV27	TRBJ1-1	many
TGTGCCAGCATCCAAGGTCCTCGGGGGATAAGAGGTTCACCCCTCCACTTT	CASIQGPRGIRGSPLHF	-	TRBV3-1	TRBJ1-6	-
TGTGCCAGCAGTGACGTGGGCAGGGGGAATCAGCCCCAGCATTTT	CASSDVGRGNQPQHF	TRBD1	TRBV6-1	TRBJ1-5	few
TGTGCCAGCAGTGACCCGGGTGCCGGGGAGCTGTTTTTT	CASSDPGAGELFF	-	TRBV6-1	TRBJ2-2	many
TGTGCCACCAGACTAGACGGAACAGATACGCAGTATTTT	CATRLDGTDTQYF	-	TRBV10-3	TRBJ2-3	many
TGTGCCAGCAGTTATTCGAAAACAGGTGATGGCTACACCTTC	CASSYSKTGDGYTF	-	TRBV6-9	TRBJ1-2	few
TGTGCCAGCAGTCATCGACAGGGGCCCCGGCAGCCCCAGCATTTT	CASSHRQGPRQPQHF	TRBD1	TRBV12-3/TRBV12-4	TRBJ1-5	-
TGTGCCAGCAGTCCCCAGACAGGGGGCTATGGCTACACCTTC	CASSPQTGGYGYTF	TRBD1	TRBV12-3/TRBV12-4	TRBJ1-2	few
TGCGCCAGCAGCTTCGTGGGAGCCACAGATACGCAGTATTTT	CASSFVGATDTQYF	-	TRBV5-1	TRBJ2-3	many
TGTGCCAGCAGCGATCGAAACACTGAAGCTTTCTTT	CASSDRNTEAFF	-	TRBV7-9	TRBJ1-1	many
TGTGCCAGCAGTTTCCGAGGACAGGGGAAGACTGAAGCTTTCTTT	CASSFRGQGKTEAFF	TRBD1	TRBV28	TRBJ1-1	many
TGTGCCAGCAGGCATCCGGGACAGGGGGCTTACGAGCAGTACTTC	CASRHPGQGAYEQYF	TRBD1	TRBV28	TRBJ2-7	many
TGCGCCAGCAGCCGGGCATGGGAAAAACTGTTTTTT	CASSRAWEKLFF	-	TRBV10-2	TRBJ1-4	few
-	CSALTPRDSGYGCTF	-	TRBV20-1	TRBJ1-2	-
TGTGCCAGCAGCAGAAGGACAGGGAACTACGAGCAGTACTTC	CASSRRTGNYEQYF	TRBD1	TRBV9	TRBJ2-7	many
TGCAGTGCTAGAGCGGAAGCGGGGGCACTTGAACCGTACAATGAGCAGTTCTTC	CSARAEAGALEPYNEQFF	TRBD2	TRBV20-1	TRBJ2-1	few
TGCGCCAGCGGGGACGCCTACGAGCAGTACTTC	CASGDAYEQYF	-	TRBV5-1	TRBJ2-7	few
TGTGCCAGCTTATCCCGGGCGGTTATGAACACTGAAGCTTTCTTT	CASLSRAVMNTEAFF	-	TRBV18	TRBJ1-1	few
TGCAGTGCTAGAGATGCGCAGGGGATAACCTACGAGCAGTACTTC	CSARDAQGITYEQYF	-	TRBV20-1	TRBJ2-7	-